This T cell receptor beta chain was sequenced in a study of blood T cell repertoires in COVID-19. Study details: Sites across the United States, Italy and Spain contributed samples from acute and convalescent COVID-19. Sample material is recorded as cDNA or gDNA derived from T cells, B-cell-depleted T cells, or PBMCs.

Original handling: Nucleated cell counts were estimated from reference gene primer amplification. The data were produced by immunoSEQ multiplex PCR, yet TCRdb's version contains in-frame clones alone and is incomplete. V and J calls and clone size are copied from that table; D and trimming were computed from the DNA. The sample shows under 300,000 clones, approximately 86% of them seen only once. V shed 6 bases, J shed 0 bases, and the junction held 1 base outside the gene matches. CDR3 size: 12 residues. The germline gives CDR1 SQVTM, CDR2 ANQGSEA. The table lists this clone with a few counts. This sample also contains other DNA sequences that code for the same CDR3.

This clonotype was sampled from an elderly woman with active or convalescent COVID-19. V and J are TRBV29-1 and TRBJ1-1; 7 nucleotides align to TRBD1. The sample taken for sequencing was peripheral blood. CDR3 coding DNA: TGCAGCGTGGGACAGTTGAACACTGAAGCTTTCTTT. Translation: CSVGQLNTEAFF.